This T cell receptor (beta chain) emerged from a study of T cells in Graves' hyperthyroidism and ophthalmopathy. This clonotype was seen ten or more times. Its antigen is unknown. Amplified regions were TCR beta CDR3 sequences from RNA transcripts. HTBI primers were employed in a first-round RT-PCR of the TCR CDR3. TCRdb analysed the multiplex PCR reads with MiXCR anew, one entry per CDR3 protein. The table has about half a million distinct CDR3 sequences, less than 25% seen once. Study observations and caveats: It was a median approximately six months before onset that the model predicted ophthalmopathy. In the analysis, a 13 V-J model separated ophthalmopathy from stable hyperthyroidism.

The receptor was derived from a woman aged 25 to 45 with Graves' ophthalmopathy. Sequences were obtained from blood.

CDR3: CSARGNQGGYEQYF. DNA of the CDR3: TGCAGTGCTAGAGGAAACCAGGGGGGCTACGAGCAGTACTTC. The J gene is TRBJ2-7, the V gene TRBV20-1, with D perhaps matching TRBD1 (7 bases). Trimming shortened V by 1 base and J by 3 bases, and 13 bases separated the two germline ends. This CDR3 comprises 14 residues. Germline CDR1 DFQATT, CDR2 SNEGSKA (reference sequence).